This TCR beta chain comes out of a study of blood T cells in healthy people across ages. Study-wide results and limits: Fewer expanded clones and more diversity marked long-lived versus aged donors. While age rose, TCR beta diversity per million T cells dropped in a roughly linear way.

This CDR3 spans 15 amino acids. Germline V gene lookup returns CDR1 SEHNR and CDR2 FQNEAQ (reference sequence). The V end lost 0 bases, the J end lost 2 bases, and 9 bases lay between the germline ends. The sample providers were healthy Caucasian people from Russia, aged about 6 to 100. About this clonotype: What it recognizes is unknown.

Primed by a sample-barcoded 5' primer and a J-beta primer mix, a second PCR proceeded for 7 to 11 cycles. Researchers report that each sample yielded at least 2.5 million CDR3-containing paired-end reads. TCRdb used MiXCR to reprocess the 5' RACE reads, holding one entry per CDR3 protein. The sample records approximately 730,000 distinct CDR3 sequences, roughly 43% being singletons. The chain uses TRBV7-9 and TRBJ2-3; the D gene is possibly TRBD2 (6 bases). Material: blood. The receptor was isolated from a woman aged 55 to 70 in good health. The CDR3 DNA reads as TGTGCCAGCAGCTTAGCGCCGGGGGTCACAGATACGCAGTATTTT. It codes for CASSLAPGVTDTQYF. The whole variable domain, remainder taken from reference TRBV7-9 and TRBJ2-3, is DTGVSQNPRHKITKRGQNVTFRCDPISEHNRLYWYRQTLGQGPEFLTYFQNEAQLEKSRLLSDRFSAERPKGSFSTLEIQRTEQGDSAMYLCASSLAPGVTDTQYFGPGTRLTVL.